A selection of T cell receptor beta chains follows, all from one sample in a study of blood T cell repertoires in COVID-19. Produced via immunoSEQ multiplex PCR; TCRdb's table is partial and in-frame only. The sample yields approximately 140,000 clones, around nine tenths seen once. The sample consisted of PBMCs or T cells enriched from blood (not recorded which). The source is a woman aged 25 to 39 with acute COVID-19. CDR3s include the opening cysteine and the closing phenylalanine or tryptophan. D genes are given only for firm matches. A row's size may be missing; if present it is once, few, many or a size class.

abundance	j_gene	len	d_gene	v_gene	CDR3aa	CDR3nt
NA	TRBJ1-4	13	TRBD1	TRBV6-4	CASSLPGQGELFF	TGTGCCAGCAGTCTCCCGGGACAGGGCGAACTGTTTTTT
NA	TRBJ1-1	17	NA	TRBV19	CASSTTGYPKTHTEAFF	TGTGCCAGTAGTACCACAGGGTACCCGAAAACCCACACTGAAGCTTTCTTT
once	TRBJ2-2	17	TRBD2	TRBV5-1	CASSKGAGGGGTGELFF	TGCGCCAGCAGCAAAGGAGCGGGAGGTGGTGGCACCGGGGAGCTGTTTTTT
NA	TRBJ2-5	16	NA	TRBV19	CASSIDLLQGQETQYF	TGTGCCAGTAGTATAGATCTCTTACAGGGCCAAGAGACCCAGTACTTC
once	TRBJ2-1	12	NA	TRBV28	CASSKLGREQFF	TGTGCCAGCAGCAAACTAGGCAGGGAGCAGTTCTTC
NA	TRBJ2-5	16	NA	TRBV24-1	CATSDLQGSGPETQYF	TGTGCCACCAGTGATTTGCAAGGTAGCGGCCCAGAGACCCAGTACTTC
NA	TRBJ2-7	12	NA	TRBV19	CASSQDTYEQYF	TGTGCCAGTAGTCAAGACACCTACGAGCAGTACTTC
NA	TRBJ1-6	15	TRBD1	TRBV7-8	CASYVGTGGNSPLHF	TGTGCCAGCTACGTTGGGACAGGGGGTAATTCACCCCTCCACTTT
NA	TRBJ2-1	15	TRBD2	TRBV19	CASSMFAGGWHEQFF	TGTGCCAGTAGTATGTTTGCGGGAGGGTGGCATGAGCAGTTCTTC
NA	TRBJ2-3	11	NA	TRBV30	CAWSPRDTQYF	TGTGCCTGGAGCCCTAGGGATACGCAGTATTTT
NA	TRBJ1-5	15	TRBD1	TRBV9	CASSPQDRVNQPQHF	TGTGCCAGCAGCCCTCAGGACAGGGTCAATCAGCCCCAGCATTTT
NA	TRBJ1-1	16	TRBD1	TRBV7-8	CASSRDRAATLFEAFF	TGTGCCAGCAGCCGGGACAGGGCCGCTACCCTCTTTGAAGCTTTCTTT
once	TRBJ2-1	14	TRBD2	TRBV2	CASNREVSYNEQFF	TGTGCCAGCAATCGGGAGGTCTCCTACAATGAGCAGTTCTTC
NA	TRBJ2-1	16	NA	TRBV4-1	CASSQAEGVSRHEQFF	TGCGCCAGCAGCCAAGCCGAGGGAGTAAGCCGCCATGAGCAGTTCTTC
NA	TRBJ1-1	15	TRBD1	TRBV28	CASSRWGDRAAEAFF	TGTGCCAGCAGTAGATGGGGGGACAGGGCCGCTGAAGCTTTCTTT
NA	TRBJ1-6	14	NA	TRBV7-9	CASSLDSYNSPLHF	TGTGCCAGCAGCTTAGACAGCTATAATTCACCCCTCCACTTT
NA	TRBJ1-2	14	NA	TRBV6-6	CASSYSEGSDGYTF	TGTGCCAGCAGTTACTCAGAGGGTTCGGATGGCTACACCTTC
NA	TRBJ2-3	16	TRBD2	TRBV5-1	CASSSGLAESTDTQYF	TGCGCCAGCAGCTCGGGACTAGCGGAGAGCACAGATACGCAGTATTTT
few	TRBJ1-4	16	TRBD1	TRBV5-1	CASSLWSQGAGEKLFF	TGCGCCAGCAGCTTGTGGTCCCAGGGGGCCGGTGAAAAACTGTTTTTT
NA	TRBJ2-7	16	TRBD1	TRBV3-1/TRBV3-2	CASSQAWTGISYEQYF	TGTGCCAGCAGCCAAGCCTGGACAGGAATTTCCTACGAGCAGTACTTC
NA	TRBJ2-5	14	TRBD1	TRBV7-3	CASSRQGAGETQYF	TGTGCCAGCAGCCGTCAGGGGGCCGGAGAGACCCAGTACTTC
once	TRBJ1-4	14	TRBD1	TRBV10-3	CAISADRVGEKLFF	TGTGCCATCAGTGCCGACAGGGTTGGCGAAAAACTGTTTTTT
NA	TRBJ1-2	13	NA	TRBV28	CASSLLPGQRYTF	TGTGCCAGCAGTTTACTTCCGGGACAACGCTACACCTTC
NA	TRBJ2-7	15	NA	TRBV9	CASSVAGQGFHEQYF	TGTGCCAGCAGCGTAGCTGGGCAGGGTTTCCACGAGCAGTACTTC
NA	TRBJ2-7	15	NA	TRBV24-1	CATSDPPRGYYEQYF	TGTGCCACCAGTGACCCCCCTAGGGGGTACTACGAGCAGTACTTC